This is a list of T cell receptor beta chains from one sample in a study of control samples from healthy donors and cancer patients. Profiling relied on immunoSEQ multiplex PCR, and the TCRdb table lists in-frame clones only, not all of them. Of 230,000 or so clones detected, 85% to 95% appear once; the ten largest clones hold approximately 1.4%. The specimen sequenced was blood. The receptors shown here come from a man aged 45-65 years in good health. Each CDR3 is given without its conserved first and last residue. Fields, in order: V gene, J gene, CDR3 protein.

TRBV5-6,TRBJ1-1,ASSPGTARNTEAF
TRBV11-3,TRBJ2-2,ASSLRQGLGTGELF
TRBV6-2/TRBV6-3,TRBJ2-6,ASSMGFGSGANVLT
TRBV28,TRBJ1-4,ASSFPGLGKLF
TRBV4-2,TRBJ1-6,ASSQEPSLGSPLH
TRBV6-6,TRBJ2-2,AIGTGQQSTGELF
TRBV18,TRBJ2-7,ASSLQGLEGYEQY
TRBV28,TRBJ1-2,ASSLPFGGYT
TRBV5-1,TRBJ2-3,ASSKGQGVTDTQY
TRBV5-4,TRBJ2-5,ASSFLSRQGETQY
TRBV29-1,TRBJ1-5,SGDLGTGHQPQH
TRBV12-3/TRBV12-4,TRBJ2-1,ASSLAGGNEQF
TRBV2,TRBJ1-5,ASSEPNSVDRGTQH
TRBV5-1,TRBJ2-2,AAVNGELF
TRBV6-5,TRBJ1-2,ASSYPGQNGYT
TRBV10-3,TRBJ1-6,AISEHREGNSPLH
TRBV7-9,TRBJ1-5,ASSGQGGNQPQH
TRBV6-5,TRBJ1-4,TSQDVLSNEKLF
TRBV5-1,TRBJ2-6,ASSSRDSPLSGANVLT
TRBV10-1,TRBJ2-2,ASWEQNTGELF
TRBV6-4,TRBJ2-2,ASSGTGNTGELF
TRBV9,TRBJ2-2,ASSVPQTGELF
TRBV5-5,TRBJ2-7,ASSLTASYSYEQY
TRBV19,TRBJ2-3,ASSNQQLRTDTQY
TRBV19,TRBJ2-4,ASSIWSRGGPSVRNIQY
TRBV9,TRBJ1-4,ASSVEPGTAEKLF
TRBV7-9,TRBJ1-4,ASSSYGQASTNEKLF
TRBV10-2,TRBJ2-3,ASSEGTVRDTQY
TRBV7-2,TRBJ1-6,ASSLAGQGNSPLH
TRBV7-9,TRBJ1-6,ASSFSNLGSPLH
TRBV6-6,TRBJ1-1,ASTTWTGDTEAF
TRBV29-1,TRBJ2-5,SVDRSQETQY
TRBV3-1/TRBV3-2,TRBJ2-2,ASSQDVASGGELF
TRBV12-3/TRBV12-4,TRBJ1-1,ASSTNMNTEAF
TRBV19,TRBJ2-2,ASSLRTGQTTGELF
TRBV6-5,TRBJ1-5,ASSYPHQPQH
TRBV2,TRBJ1-1,ASRARGGSTEAF
TRBV19,TRBJ1-5,ASTRDSWGPQH
TRBV18,TRBJ2-5,ASSPQGEETQY
TRBV20-1,TRBJ2-4,SASLGGEAKNIQY
TRBV5-5,TRBJ1-2,ASTAGPANYGYT
TRBV9,TRBJ1-3,ASSVDPGSGNTIY
TRBV7-9,TRBJ1-1,ASSRDGMNTEAF
TRBV6-5,TRBJ1-1,ASSNPGTVSTEAF
TRBV6-2/TRBV6-3,TRBJ2-3,ASSYSGRDTQY
TRBV5-8,TRBJ2-3,ASSLRASDTQY
TRBV6-1,TRBJ1-5,ASSEYDRISNQPQH
TRBV30,TRBJ1-2,AWSEEGYT
TRBV15,TRBJ2-5,ATGAGGGRGKETQY
TRBV15,TRBJ2-5,ATSRVIALQETQY
TRBV18,TRBJ2-1,ASSPQVSYNEQF
TRBV6-5,TRBJ1-2,ASLPSGVYYGYT
TRBV28,TRBJ2-2,ASSLGTANTGELF
TRBV5-1,TRBJ1-2,ASSLGGLGYGYT
TRBV19,TRBJ1-5,ASSILSGNLVNQPQH
TRBV10-2,TRBJ1-6,ASRDLTLNSPLH